Listed here is a single TCR beta chain. The antigen is undetermined. Sorting captured naive CD8 T cells as CD8+CD4-CCR7+CD45RA+. Preparation of the bulk TCR libraries relied on previously described methods and listed TCR primers. MiXCR, applied by TCRdb to the PCR reads, yields one record per CDR3 protein. The table shows 460,000 or so distinct CDR3 sequences, with around 23% occurring only once. The data are from a study of molecular identifiers for immune sequencing clone quantification. Study information: Sequencing covered four of five parts into which replicate RNA from around 20,000 or 100,000 naive CD8 cells was split. The study, taken as a whole, reports: Clones above 20 RNA copies contained over 97% of effector molecules but under 1% of naive ones.

The sequenced material came from naive CD8+ T cells from blood, with Jurkat cell RNA spiked in. Subset reported: FACS-sorted CD8+CD4-CCR7+CD45RA+ naive T cells. The receptor's source is a human donor in good health. Some libraries in this study had Jurkat cell RNA spiked in.

The CDR3 nucleotides are TGCAGTGCTAGAGTAGGGACAGGGAGAGAGACCCAGTACTTC. Protein: CSARVGTGRETQYF. The chain recombines TRBV20-1 with TRBJ2-5, with 9 bases that match TRBD1. Unmatched junction bases numbered 4, after V lost 1 base and J lost 4 bases. This CDR3 contains 14 residues. CDR1 and CDR2 (germline): DFQATT, SNEGSKA (reference sequence).